This entry describes one T cell receptor (beta chain). The data belong to a study of blood T cell repertoires in COVID-19. The wider study: Samples came from the United States, Italy and Spain, spanning acute and convalescent COVID-19. T cells, B-cell-depleted T cells, or PBMCs supplied cDNA or gDNA.

In the original analysis: Estimated nucleated cell counts came from reference gene primer amplification. Some clones are missing from TCRdb's copy, which holds only in-frame ones; the method was immunoSEQ multiplex PCR. That table is the source of V, J and clone size, and D and trimming were worked out from the DNA. The sample has hundreds of thousands of clones; about 88% are singletons. The ends lost 3 bases at V and 5 bases at J; junction bases unmatched: 5. CDR1 MNHEY and CDR2 SMNVEV come from the germline V gene (reference sequence). The CDR3 covers 14 residues. This clonotype was obtained from a woman between 40 and 55 years old who had recovered from COVID-19. Sequencing used peripheral blood. The rearrangement joins TRBV27 to TRBJ2-7; TRBD1 matches at 9 bases. CDR3 amino acids: CASSLGQGNHEQYF. DNA of the CDR3: TGTGCCAGCAGTTTGGGACAGGGTAACCACGAGCAGTACTTC.